This T cell receptor beta chain was documented in a study of cytomegalovirus exposure and HLA in healthy donors. Study in general: Previous work identified some 120 million unique TCR beta sequences from around 180 million T cells.

Primers for the PCR totalled 60 Vbeta and 13 Jbeta. Generated by immunoSEQ multiplex PCR, the TCRdb table keeps only in-frame clones and is missing some. This repertoire comprises about 64,000 clones; its ten largest clones make up 3.6%. This CDR3 is built from 14 residues. The ends were cut back, 0 bases at V and 0 bases at J, with 7 bases in the middle. The germline gives CDR1 SGDLS, CDR2 YYNGEE. The study's findings and limits: Later analysis identified a missense DCLRE1C variant that was linked to TCR beta V- and J-gene trimming. TRBV6-2, TRBV6-3 and some other V segments were excluded as indistinguishable. A further, later analysis showed that HLA-associated TCR beta chains (compared with equally common others) were more clonally expanded.

On this clone: Its antigen is still unknown.

This clonotype was obtained from a young woman in good health and CMV-seronegative. This chain joins TRBV9 and TRBJ2-7; D is undetermined. The sequenced sample consisted of PBMCs. CDR3 sequence: CASSVDHSSYEQYF. DNA for the CDR3: TGTGCCAGCAGCGTAGACCACTCCTCCTACGAGCAGTACTTC. Full variable domain (rest looked up from reference TRBV9 and TRBJ2-7): DSGVTQTPKHLITATGQRVTLRCSPRSGDLSVYWYQQSLDQGLQFLIQYYNGEERAKGNILERFSAQQFPDLHSELNLSSLELGDSALYFCASSVDHSSYEQYFGPGTRLTVT.